The rows below give T cell receptor beta chains drawn from one sample of a study of tumor and adjacent non-tumor tissue in lung cancer. TCRdb reanalysed the multiplex PCR reads using MiXCR and keeps one entry per CDR3 protein. The sample holds 100,000 to 150,000 distinct CDR3 sequences, about 66% seen once. The specimen was lung tumor tissue. These receptors came from a man aged 25-45 years with non-small cell lung cancer. The CDR3 runs from the conserved cysteine through the conserved F or W. A D gene is named only where the DNA matches it firmly. Part of the rows lack a size; the others show once, few, many or a class for expanded clones.

size | D | J | V | DNA | CDR3
many | . | TRBJ2-3 | TRBV20-1 | TGCAGTGCTAGCCCAGGGGTTAGCACAGATACGCAGTATTTT | CSASPGVSTDTQYF
. | . | TRBJ2-5 | TRBV29-1 | TGCAGCGTTGCCCCGGGGGAGACCCAGTACTTC | CSVAPGETQYF
. | . | TRBJ1-1 | TRBV11-1 | TGTGCCAGCGGTCCTGACGGATGGGACACTGAAGCTTTCTTT | CASGPDGWDTEAFF
. | TRBD1 | TRBJ2-1 | TRBV24-1 | TGTGCCACCAGTGATTTCAGACAGGGGGGAAATGAGCATTTCTTC | CATSDFRQGGNEHFF
. | . | TRBJ2-1 | TRBV4-1 | TGCGCCAGCAGCCAAGAACGACATGGCTCCTACAATGAGCAACTCTTC | CASSQERHGSYNEQLF
many | . | TRBJ1-1 | TRBV29-1 | TGCAGCGTTGGCGACAGTATGAACACTGAAGCTTTCTTT | CSVGDSMNTEAFF
many | TRBD2 | TRBJ2-3 | TRBV10-2 | TGCGCCAGCAGCCCTAGCGGGGGGGACGATACGCAGTATTTT | CASSPSGGDDTQYF
many | . | TRBJ2-1 | TRBV20-1 | TGCAGTGCTCGCAGAGGGGGGGGTTACAATGAGCAGTTCTTC | CSARRGGGYNEQFF
. | TRBD2 | TRBJ2-7 | TRBV6-1 | TGTGCCAGCAGTCCGCCCAGCGGGAGAAAAGAGACCTACGAGCAGTACTTC | CASSPPSGRKETYEQYF
. | . | TRBJ2-1 | TRBV5-1 | TGCGCCAGCAGCAAAAAGTGGGTAACCTACAATGAGCAGTTCTTC | CASSKKWVTYNEQFF
. | TRBD1 | TRBJ1-4 | TRBV4-1 | TGCGCCAGCACTCAAGATACATACAGGGGAAATGAAAAACTGTTTTTT | CASTQDTYRGNEKLFF
many | TRBD2 | TRBJ2-5 | TRBV11-2 | TGTGCCAGCAGCTTAGGACGGCGGGGGGAGACCCAGTACTTC | CASSLGRRGETQYF
. | TRBD2 | TRBJ2-5 | TRBV6-2/TRBV6-3 | TGTGCCAGCAGTTACTCCAGCGGGGGGGGACTTGAGACCCAGTACTTC | CASSYSSGGGLETQYF
. | . | TRBJ1-4 | TRBV28 | TGTGCCAGCATCGGCGGATCTAGTGGAAAACTGTTTTTT | CASIGGSSGKLFF
. | . | TRBJ2-3 | TRBV19 | TGTGCCAGTAGCCCGAGGGGCCACACAGATACGCAGTATTTT | CASSPRGHTDTQYF
. | . | TRBJ1-6 | TRBV5-5 | TGTGCCAGCAGCCCCTACATGGGTAATTTACCCCTCCACTTT | CASSPYMGNLPLHF
. | TRBD1 | TRBJ1-1 | TRBV11-3 | TGTGTCAGCAGCTTAGGGACAGTATTGAACACTGAAGCTATCTTT | CVSSLGTVLNTEAIF
. | . | TRBJ2-2 | TRBV20-1 | TGCGGTGCTAGAGAGGGCGGAGGCGGTGTCACCGGGGAGCTATTATTT | CGAREGGGGVTGELLF
. | TRBD1 | TRBJ1-5 | TRBV10-2 | TGCGCCAGCAGTGAGTCGGACAGGGGGGCGGATCATCCCCAGCATTTT | CASSESDRGADHPQHF
. | . | TRBJ1-2 | TRBV20-1 | TGCAGTGCTAGAGATCCCAGACAGGATGGCTACATCTTC | CSARDPRQDGYIF
many | . | TRBJ2-6 | TRBV12-3/TRBV12-4 | TGTGCCAGCGAGATGACGGAAAGCTCTGGGGCCAACGTCCTGACTTTC | CASEMTESSGANVLTF
. | . | TRBJ2-7 | TRBV29-1 | TGCAACGTTGGTTCCCTAAGGGGCCTTCGGTCCTACGAGCAGTACTTC | CNVGSLRGLRSYEQYF
. | TRBD1 | TRBJ2-7 | TRBV5-6 | TGTGCCAGCAGCTTGAGACAGGGTTACCACGAACAGTACTTC | CASSLRQGYHEQYF
once | . | TRBJ2-1 | TRBV29-1 | TGCAACGGGCGACATGGGGCGACGTGGATCAATGAGCAGTTCTTC | CNGRHGATWINEQFF
. | . | TRBJ2-7 | TRBV7-3 | TGTGCCAGCAGCACGGAGGGGGGTTCGGGCGAGCAGTACTTC | CASSTEGGSGEQYF
many | TRBD2 | TRBJ2-3 | TRBV4-3 | TGCGCCAGCAGCCCCACGGGGGGGAGCACAGATACGCAGTATTTT | CASSPTGGSTDTQYF
. | . | TRBJ1-5 | TRBV12-3/TRBV12-4 | TGTGTCAGCAGTCAGGGGATAGGCAATCAGCCCCAACATTTT | CVSSQGIGNQPQHF
. | . | TRBJ2-1 | TRBV5-4 | TGTGCCAGCACTAAACGGGGGGGACAGGACTACAATGAGCAGTCCTTC | CASTKRGGQDYNEQSF
. | . | TRBJ2-7 | TRBV4-1 | TGTGCCAGCAGCCAAGATGGGGGCTGCGAGCAGTACTTC | CASSQDGGCEQYF
. | . | TRBJ2-1 | TRBV20-1 | TGCAGTGCTAGTGTAATAACAAAGGGGAATGAGCAGTTCTTC | CSASVITKGNEQFF
. | . | TRBJ2-5 | TRBV7-8 | TGTGCCAGCCACCGGGTTGGCCTGGAGACCCAGTACTTC | CASHRVGLETQYF
. | TRBD2 | TRBJ2-2 | TRBV28 | TGTGGCAGCAGCGTGGCTAGCGGCACCGGGGAGCTGTTTTTT | CGSSVASGTGELFF
. | . | TRBJ2-3 | TRBV6-2/TRBV6-3 | TGTGCCAGCAGTTACTCGAGACCGGATACGCAGTGTTTT | CASSYSRPDTQCF
. | . | TRBJ2-3 | TRBV29-1 | TGCAACGTTGGAGAGTATTGGGGGGCCTCCACAGATACGCAGTATTTT | CNVGEYWGASTDTQYF
few | TRBD1 | TRBJ2-5 | TRBV4-3 | TGCGCCAGCAGCCCCGACGGGGGGCCGATCCCCGTCGGGACAGGGGGCATTCAAGAGACCCAGTACTTC | CASSPDGGPIPVGTGGIQETQYF
. | . | TRBJ1-6 | TRBV11-3 | TGTGCCAGCAGGTTAGGCGCAGCGGGGTCACCCCTCCACTTT | CASRLGAAGSPLHF
. | . | TRBJ2-3 | TRBV20-1 | TGCAGAGTCGCAGCGAGAAATGGGGATACGCAGTATTTT | CRVAARNGDTQYF
. | TRBD2 | TRBJ2-7 | TRBV20-1 | TGCAGTGCTAGTCATGCTAGCGGGAGGATTGGTGAGCAGTACTTC | CSASHASGRIGEQYF
many | . | TRBJ1-2 | TRBV6-1 | TGTGCCAGCCGGGAGGTAATCTACTATGGCTACACCTTC | CASREVIYYGYTF
. | . | TRBJ2-3 | TRBV6-1 | TGTGCCAGCAGTGAATTGCCGGGGGCAGATATGCAGTATTTT | CASSELPGADMQYF